What follows describes a single T cell receptor beta chain. The source of the sample is a study of blood T cell repertoires in COVID-19. Across the study: Whether acute or convalescent, the COVID-19 samples came from the United States, Italy and Spain. Sources were T cells, B-cell-depleted T cells, or PBMCs; the material itself was cDNA or gDNA.

In the original workflow: Amplification with reference gene primers provided the estimates of nucleated cell counts. Data came from immunoSEQ multiplex PCR; TCRdb stores just in-frame clones and leaves some out. V, J and clone size reflect that table, while D and trimming were determined from the DNA. The table includes around 80,000 clones, 83% detected once. The CDR3 sequence is 14 residues long. Unmatched junction bases numbered 1, after V lost 5 bases and J lost 1 base. Germline assignment: CDR1 SGHTA and CDR2 FQGNSA. The chain has TRBV7-2 and TRBJ2-1; 8 positions match TRBD2. Sequencing was carried out using peripheral blood. The receptor was derived from a woman aged 80 or older with acute or convalescent COVID-19. Written as DNA, the CDR3 is TGTGCCAGCAGCCCGGGAGGGTCCTACAATGAGCAGTTCTTC. Its translation: CASSPGGSYNEQFF.